This passage covers 18 T cell receptor beta chains from one sample sequenced in a study of shared clonotypes between healthy human individuals. Sequencing used immunoSEQ multiplex PCR; TCRdb keeps in-frame clones, though not all of them. Among about 560,000 clones listed, around three quarters were seen once. The sequencing sample was made of PBMCs. These receptors all come from a middle-aged woman in good health. Some clones in this sample may be carry-over from other donors' samples.

The chain uses TRBV9 and TRBJ2-3; D is possibly TRBD1 (5 bases). Trimming took 4 bases from V and 1 from J, leaving 16 bases between them. Germline loops: CDR1 SGDLS, CDR2 YYNGEE. There are 16 residues in the CDR3. As DNA, the CDR3 is TGTGCCAGCAGCCCGCCGTGGGCACAGGGCACAGATACGCAGTATTTT. It is translated as CASSPPWAQGTDTQYF.

This clone was detected many times. The chain couples TRBV4-1 to TRBJ2-7; D unclear. The V end was cut by 3 bases, the J end by 7 bases, with 13 bases between. The V gene's germline CDR1 is MGHRA and CDR2 YSYEKL. The length of the CDR3 is 13 residues. The CDR3: CASSQLDPIEQYF. Here the CDR3 DNA reads TGCGCCAGCAGCCAGCTAGACCCAATAGAGCAGTACTTC.

This sequence joins TRBV7-9 and TRBJ2-7; D gene uncertain. Germline loops: CDR1 SEHNR, CDR2 FQNEAQ (reference sequence). The length of the CDR3 is 13 residues. V was cut by 2 bases and J by 6 bases, with 11 bases left in between. CDR3 region: CASSLSPPGEQYF. CDR3 sequence (DNA): TGTGCCAGCAGCTTATCCCCCCCAGGCGAGCAGTACTTC.

The chain recombines TRBV5-4 with TRBJ2-1, with D uncertain. The CDR3 loop spans 13 amino acids. CDR1 and CDR2 from the germline V gene are SGHNT and YYREEE (reference sequence). The germline V and J ends were trimmed by 1 base and 8 bases, with 10 bases remaining between them. CDR3 DNA: TGTGCCAGCAGCTTGCAAGGGTTCGATGAGCAGTTCTTC. Protein: CASSLQGFDEQFF.

In the case of this clone: Given a much more abundant clone one base away, this may be a read error. This chain links TRBV7-3 with TRBJ2-2; D not resolved. The V gene's germline CDR1 is SGHTA and CDR2 FQGTGA. With 2 bases removed from V and 1 base from J, the gap between germline ends came to 2 bases. The CDR3 spans 13 residues. In DNA, the CDR3 is TGTGCCAGCAGCTTACTGAACACCGGGGAGCTGTTTTTT. This gives the protein CASSLLNTGELFF.

In this sample, this clone turned up a few times. One base away lies a much larger clone, so this may be a sequencing read error. J is TRBJ1-2 and V is TRBV4-2, with D uncertain. Germline CDR1 reads LGHNA; CDR2 reads YNFKEQ. The CDR3 sequence is 14 residues long. V lost 1 base and J 8 bases, leaving 14 bases between the germline ends. The CDR3 DNA is TGTGCCAGCAGCCAAGTATCTGGTTCCCGCGGCTACACCTTC. Protein: CASSQVSGSRGYTF.

V and J are TRBV15 and TRBJ2-1; TRBD2 might be the D (5 bases). The CDR3 contains 16 residues. V was shortened by 0 bases and J by 8 bases, with 17 bases between the two germline ends. Per the germline V gene, CDR1 is LNHNV and CDR2 is YYDKDF (reference sequence). The CDR3 loop is CATSREASGGWDEQFF. The CDR3, as DNA: TGTGCCACCAGCAGAGAGGCAAGTGGCGGGTGGGATGAGCAGTTCTTC.

This clone occurred a few times. The chain links TRBV7-6 to TRBJ2-1; TRBD2 aligns across 9 bases. CDR3 length: 15 residues. Germline assignment: CDR1 SGHVS and CDR2 FNYEAQ. Unmatched junction bases numbered 7, after V lost 4 bases and J lost 6 bases. CDR3 DNA: TGTGCCAGCAGCTCACTTCAGACTAGCGGCAATGAGCAGTTCTTC. Protein sequence: CASSSLQTSGNEQFF.

Points on this clone: Given a much more abundant clone one base away, this may be a read error. The gene calls are TRBV5-6 and TRBJ2-6; tentative D call: TRBD1 (5 bases). CDR3 length: 15 amino acids. Germline V gene data show CDR1 as SGHDT and CDR2 as YYEEEE. The CDR3 sequence is CASSLGVSGANALTF. CDR3 coding DNA: TGTGCCAGCAGCTTGGGTGTCTCTGGGGCCAACGCCCTGACTTTC.

The V call is TRBV7-8, the J call TRBJ2-7; TRBD2 agrees at 9 bases. The CDR3 covers 14 residues. Germline CDR1 and CDR2: SGHVS and FQNEAQ. J was trimmed by 6 bases and V by 6 bases; bases with no gene match: 9. The chain's CDR3 is CASRLGTSQPEQYF. CDR3 nucleotides: TGTGCCAGCAGGCTTGGGACTAGCCAGCCCGAGCAGTACTTC. Combining the CDR3 with reference TRBV7-8 and TRBJ2-7 gives the whole variable domain GAGVSQSPRYKVAKRGQDVALRCDPISGHVSLFWYQQALGQGPEFLTYFQNEAQLDKSGLPSDRFFAERPEGSVSTLKIQRTQQEDSAVYLCASRLGTSQPEQYFGPGTRLTVT.

The chain is built from TRBV28 and TRBJ2-7; TRBD2 agrees at 8 bases. Germline V gives CDR1 MDHEN, CDR2 SYDVKM. After removal of 4 bases from V and 2 bases from J, the junction contained 10 bases not matched to a gene. The CDR3 contains 16 residues. The CDR3 DNA sequence: TGTGCCAGCAGTTCCTCGAGGAAGCGGGAGACCTACGAGCAGTACTTC. This gives the protein CASSSSRKRETYEQYF.

V gene TRBV5-6 combines with J gene TRBJ2-2; no reliable D call. The CDR3 sequence is 13 residues long. Trimming removed 0 bases from V and 6 bases from J, with 6 bases in between. The V gene's germline CDR1 is SGHDT and CDR2 YYEEEE. CDR3 region: CASSLGLPGELFF. The CDR3 nucleotides read TGTGCCAGCAGCTTGGGTCTTCCCGGGGAGCTGTTTTTT.

The chain couples TRBV25-1 to TRBJ1-6; 8 nucleotides match TRBD1. Germline V lookup: CDR1 MGHDK, CDR2 SYGVNS. The CDR3 spans 16 residues. Losses at the gene ends were 1 base for V and 10 bases for J; bases not matched to a gene: 9. The CDR3 here is CASSEWGRGQVSPLHF. Here the CDR3 DNA reads TGTGCCAGCAGTGAATGGGGCAGGGGGCAGGTATCACCCCTCCACTTT.

This chain joins TRBV21-1 and TRBJ2-7; the table assigns TRBD2, which was not confirmed against the DNA. TRBV21-1 is labeled a pseudogene. The CDR3 length is 14 residues. The DNA for the CDR3 is TGTGCCAGCAGCGCACTAGGTGGGCCGGGGGAGCAGTACTTC. As protein: CASSALGGPGEQYF.

A note on this clone: A far larger clone is off by one base, so a read error is likely. This same CDR3 is encoded by further DNA sequences in the sample. The rearrangement joins TRBV5-4 to TRBJ1-4; D might be TRBD1 (6 bases). The V end lost 5 bases, the J end lost 5 bases, and 10 bases lay between the germline ends. The CDR3 loop spans 13 amino acids. Germline V lookup: CDR1 SGHNT, CDR2 YYREEE (reference sequence). The CDR3 loop reads CASRGGENEKLFF. The CDR3 DNA sequence: TGTGCCAGCAGAGGGGGGGAAAATGAAAAACTGTTTTTT.

This chain links TRBV28 with TRBJ2-2, with 8 bases aligning to TRBD1. Germline CDR1 and CDR2: MDHEN and SYDVKM. V dropped 6 bases and J dropped 4; count of bases not matched to a gene: 10. The CDR3 totals 16 residues. The CDR3 region is CASRAPRGRGTGELFF. In DNA, the CDR3 is TGTGCCAGCAGAGCCCCCAGGGGGCGGGGCACCGGGGAGCTGTTTTTT.

The count of this clone is one. The chain links TRBV5-1 to TRBJ2-5; 9 bases match TRBD1. CDR1 and CDR2 from the germline V gene are SGHRS and YFSETQ. The CDR3 spans 14 residues. V shed 5 bases, J shed 5 bases, and the junction held 7 bases outside the gene matches. The CDR3 region is CASRGRGQGETQYF. The CDR3 coding sequence is TGCGCCAGCAGGGGTAGAGGACAGGGGGAGACCCAGTACTTC.

V and J are TRBV19 and TRBJ2-7; 10 nucleotides match TRBD1. CDR1 LNHDA and CDR2 SQIVND come from the germline V gene (reference sequence). V lost 1 base, J lost 2 bases, and 5 bases stayed unmatched. The CDR3 sequence is 16 residues long. The CDR3 DNA is TGTGCCAGTAGTATAGTGGGGACAGGGGTGCCCTACGAGCAGTACTTC. Protein: CASSIVGTGVPYEQYF.